This T cell receptor beta chain was captured by sequencing in a study of T cell changes during pregnancy in multiple sclerosis. Germline loops: CDR1 SGHTA, CDR2 FQGNSA. There are 15 residues in the CDR3. Between the trimmed V and J ends, which lost 2 bases and 0 bases, there was a span of 9 bases. The repertoire was sequenced with immunoSEQ multiplex PCR; TCRdb's copy has only in-frame clones and lacks some. Here the sample spans 18,000 or so clones, more than 75% being singletons. The V and J genes are TRBV7-2 and TRBJ2-3; weak D call: TRBD1 (5 bases). The sample here was CD4+ T cells from peripheral blood mononuclear cells, taken in the first trimester of pregnancy. This TCR was sampled from a female donor in good health, enrolled as a control in a pregnancy study. The CDR3 loop is CASSLWGRSTDTQYF. The CDR3 DNA follows: TGTGCCAGCAGCTTATGGGGCCGTAGCACAGATACGCAGTATTTT.